The subject of this entry is one TCR beta chain. The data were taken from a study of blood T cell repertoires in COVID-19. Study as a whole: Samples came from the United States, Italy and Spain, spanning acute and convalescent COVID-19. T cells, B-cell-depleted T cells, or PBMCs supplied cDNA or gDNA.

The CDR3 consists of 15 residues. The V end lost 0 bases, the J end lost 1 base, and 9 bases lay between the germline ends. Germline V gene lookup returns CDR1 SGHRS and CDR2 YFSETQ. In the study's own analysis: Reference gene primer amplification gave nucleated cell count estimates. Generated by immunoSEQ multiplex PCR, the TCRdb table keeps only in-frame clones and is missing some. The V and J calls and the clone size are those of that table, but D and trimming were determined from the DNA. The table has about 160,000 clones, 85% seen once; the top ten hold 3% to 3.5%. This TCR came from a human donor with acute or convalescent COVID-19. The donor label of this sample is uncertain. The sequenced material came from peripheral blood. The V call is TRBV5-1, the J call TRBJ2-3, with a possible D match to TRBD2 (6 bases). This chain's CDR3 is CASSLAGDRTDTQYF. Written as DNA, the CDR3 is TGCGCCAGCAGCTTGGCGGGGGACCGCACAGATACGCAGTATTTT.